This section outlines one T cell receptor beta chain sequence together with its context. TCRdb's table, derived via immunoSEQ multiplex PCR, lists solely in-frame clones and lacks some. The profile shows roughly 42,000 clones, 86% of them singletons. The sample belongs to a study of OX40 agonist ivuxolimab in advanced cancers. Study-level information: It was ivuxolimab, an agonistic anti-OX40 (CD134) antibody, that patients were treated with.

CDR3 size: 15 residues. Per the germline V gene, CDR1 is WSHSY and CDR2 is SAAADI. V lost 8 bases to trimming and J lost 3 bases; unmatched junction nucleotides: 10. The chain carries TRBV10-2 and TRBJ2-1; 7 bases align to TRBD1. The sequence came from an adult with an advanced solid tumor such as melanoma, head and neck, liver or kidney cancer. This specimen was CD4+ or CD8+ T cells sorted from blood, taken in a trial of the OX40 agonist ivuxolimab. The chain's CDR3 is CASQTGTEFYNEQFF. CDR3 in DNA: TGCGCCAGCCAGACCGGGACAGAGTTCTACAATGAGCAGTTCTTC.